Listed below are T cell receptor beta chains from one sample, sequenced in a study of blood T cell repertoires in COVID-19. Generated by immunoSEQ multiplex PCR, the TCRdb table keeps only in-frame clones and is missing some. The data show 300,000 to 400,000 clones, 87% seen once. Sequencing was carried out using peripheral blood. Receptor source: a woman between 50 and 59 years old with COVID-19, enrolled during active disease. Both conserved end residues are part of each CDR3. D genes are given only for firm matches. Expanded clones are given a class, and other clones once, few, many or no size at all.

cdr3_aa: CASSQGATGYEQYF
cdr3_nt: TGTGCCAGCAGCCAAGGGGCAACAGGCTACGAGCAGTACTTC
v_call: TRBV3-1/TRBV3-2
clone_size: -
j_call: TRBJ2-7
d_call: -

cdr3_aa: CSARDRVNYGYTF
cdr3_nt: TGCAGCGCCCGGGACAGGGTTAACTATGGCTACACCTTC
v_call: TRBV29-1
clone_size: -
j_call: TRBJ1-2
d_call: TRBD1

cdr3_aa: CASSGQGIYEQYF
cdr3_nt: TGTGCCAGCAGTGGGCAGGGAATCTACGAGCAGTACTTC
v_call: TRBV25-1
clone_size: -
j_call: TRBJ2-7
d_call: -

cdr3_aa: CASSVEGATGELFF
cdr3_nt: TGTGCCAGCAGTGTCGAGGGGGCGACCGGGGAGCTGTTTTTT
v_call: TRBV6-4
clone_size: -
j_call: TRBJ2-2
d_call: TRBD1

cdr3_aa: CASSPDRGQEETQYF
cdr3_nt: TGTGCCAGCTCACCAGACAGGGGGCAGGAGGAGACCCAGTACTTC
v_call: TRBV18
clone_size: -
j_call: TRBJ2-5
d_call: TRBD1

cdr3_aa: CASSLNPGNQPQHF
cdr3_nt: TGTGCCAGCAGCTTAAACCCGGGAAATCAGCCCCAGCATTTT
v_call: TRBV11-2
clone_size: -
j_call: TRBJ1-5
d_call: -

cdr3_aa: CASTGNYGYTF
cdr3_nt: TGTGCCAGTACCGGGAACTATGGCTACACCTTC
v_call: TRBV19
clone_size: once
j_call: TRBJ1-2
d_call: -

cdr3_aa: CASSNYRVNTEAFF
cdr3_nt: TGTGCCAGCAGCAATTACAGGGTGAACACTGAAGCTTTCTTT
v_call: TRBV6-6
clone_size: -
j_call: TRBJ1-1
d_call: -

cdr3_aa: CASSPTGLAGPYEQYF
cdr3_nt: TGTGCCAGCAGCCCTACGGGACTAGCGGGCCCCTACGAGCAGTACTTC
v_call: TRBV3-1/TRBV3-2
clone_size: -
j_call: TRBJ2-7
d_call: TRBD2

cdr3_aa: CASSRYQGFGYTF
cdr3_nt: TGTGCCAGCAGCCGGTATCAGGGGTTTGGCTACACCTTC
v_call: TRBV7-2
clone_size: -
j_call: TRBJ1-2
d_call: -

cdr3_aa: CASSLGPTGGQEKLFF
cdr3_nt: TGTGCCAGCAGCTTAGGTCCGACAGGGGGCCAAGAAAAACTGTTTTTT
v_call: TRBV7-2
clone_size: -
j_call: TRBJ1-4
d_call: TRBD1

cdr3_aa: CASSARSIGNQPQHF
cdr3_nt: TGTGCCAGCAGCGCCCGTAGTATTGGCAATCAGCCCCAGCATTTT
v_call: TRBV7-2
clone_size: -
j_call: TRBJ1-5
d_call: -

cdr3_aa: CSVEVRDSLNYQPQHF
cdr3_nt: TGCAGCGTTGAAGTACGGGACAGCCTCAATTATCAGCCCCAGCATTTT
v_call: TRBV29-1
clone_size: -
j_call: TRBJ1-5
d_call: TRBD1

cdr3_aa: CASSPMVSRNYEQYF
cdr3_nt: TGCGCCAGCAGCCCGATGGTCAGCAGGAACTACGAGCAGTACTTC
v_call: TRBV5-1
clone_size: once
j_call: TRBJ2-7
d_call: -

cdr3_aa: CSASVSGLANQPQHF
cdr3_nt: TGCAGTGCTAGTGTTTCAGGGTTGGCCAATCAGCCCCAGCATTTT
v_call: TRBV20-1
clone_size: -
j_call: TRBJ1-5
d_call: -

cdr3_aa: CASSRGGEPYNEQFF
cdr3_nt: TGTGCCAGCAGTCGAGGGGGCGAGCCCTACAATGAGCAGTTCTTC
v_call: TRBV6-4
clone_size: many
j_call: TRBJ2-1
d_call: TRBD1

cdr3_aa: CASSLDRGYRANYGYTF
cdr3_nt: TGTGCCAGCAGCTTGGACAGGGGTTATCGAGCTAACTATGGCTACACCTTC
v_call: TRBV5-6
clone_size: -
j_call: TRBJ1-2
d_call: TRBD1

cdr3_aa: CASSQGGRARYEQFF
cdr3_nt: TGCGCCAGCAGCCAGGGCGGGAGGGCCCGGTATGAGCAGTTCTTC
v_call: TRBV4-1
clone_size: -
j_call: TRBJ2-1
d_call: TRBD2

cdr3_aa: CASSLGGTGQETQYF
cdr3_nt: TGTGCCAGCAGCTTGGGGGGGACAGGACAAGAGACCCAGTACTTC
v_call: TRBV5-6
clone_size: -
j_call: TRBJ2-5
d_call: TRBD1

cdr3_aa: CASSGRTGGNTEAFF
cdr3_nt: TGCGCCAGCAGCGGGAGGACAGGGGGAAACACTGAAGCTTTCTTT
v_call: TRBV5-1
clone_size: -
j_call: TRBJ1-1
d_call: TRBD1

cdr3_aa: CASSVGLLAGVLDEQFF
cdr3_nt: TGTGCCAGCAGCGTAGGACTACTAGCGGGAGTCCTCGATGAGCAGTTCTTC
v_call: TRBV9
clone_size: -
j_call: TRBJ2-1
d_call: TRBD2

cdr3_aa: CASSLFAGGRTDTQYF
cdr3_nt: TGCGCCAGCAGCTTGTTTGCGGGAGGCCGGACAGATACGCAGTATTTT
v_call: TRBV5-1
clone_size: once
j_call: TRBJ2-3
d_call: TRBD2

cdr3_aa: CATGQGILRTEAFF
cdr3_nt: TGTGCCACCGGACAAGGAATTCTGAGAACTGAAGCTTTCTTT
v_call: TRBV2
clone_size: -
j_call: TRBJ1-1
d_call: -

cdr3_aa: CAWGAAGELFF
cdr3_nt: TGTGCCTGGGGGGCAGCCGGGGAGCTGTTTTTT
v_call: TRBV30
clone_size: -
j_call: TRBJ2-2
d_call: -

cdr3_aa: CATLVTPTNYGYTF
cdr3_nt: TGTGCCACCCTAGTAACTCCTACCAACTATGGCTACACCTTC
v_call: TRBV19
clone_size: once
j_call: TRBJ1-2
d_call: -

cdr3_aa: CASSSDRGEQYF
cdr3_nt: TGTGCCAGCAGTTCGGACAGGGGCGAGCAGTACTTC
v_call: TRBV7-2
clone_size: once
j_call: TRBJ2-7
d_call: TRBD1

cdr3_aa: CASSSFERGTNTGELFF
cdr3_nt: TGTGCCAGCAGCTCTTTCGAGCGGGGGACGAACACCGGGGAGCTGTTTTTT
v_call: TRBV5-6
clone_size: -
j_call: TRBJ2-2
d_call: TRBD2

cdr3_aa: CASHPGTSMYNEQFF
cdr3_nt: TGTGCCAGTCATCCCGGGACAAGTATGTACAATGAGCAGTTCTTC
v_call: TRBV19
clone_size: -
j_call: TRBJ2-1
d_call: -

cdr3_aa: CACSGRAVLGGEQFF
cdr3_nt: TGTGCCTGCTCCGGGAGGGCCGTTTTAGGTGGTGAGCAGTTCTTC
v_call: TRBV30
clone_size: -
j_call: TRBJ2-1
d_call: TRBD2

cdr3_aa: CSVEDRLAGTYEQYF
cdr3_nt: TGCAGCGTTGAAGATCGGCTAGCGGGAACCTACGAGCAGTACTTC
v_call: TRBV29-1
clone_size: -
j_call: TRBJ2-7
d_call: TRBD2

cdr3_aa: CSVAGTRGAYNEQFF
cdr3_nt: TGCAGCGTCGCCGGGACTAGAGGAGCCTACAATGAGCAGTTCTTC
v_call: TRBV29-1
clone_size: -
j_call: TRBJ2-1
d_call: TRBD2

cdr3_aa: CASSVVEGRGSEQYF
cdr3_nt: TGTGCCAGCAGCGTAGTTGAGGGCCGAGGGAGTGAGCAGTACTTC
v_call: TRBV9
clone_size: -
j_call: TRBJ2-7
d_call: -

cdr3_aa: CASSFGQLPTDTQYF
cdr3_nt: TGTGCCAGCAGCTTCGGACAGCTACCCACAGATACGCAGTATTTT
v_call: TRBV11-3
clone_size: -
j_call: TRBJ2-3
d_call: -

cdr3_aa: CASRRQGSYNSPLHF
cdr3_nt: TGTGCCAGCAGAAGACAGGGATCCTATAATTCACCCCTCCACTTT
v_call: TRBV6-5
clone_size: -
j_call: TRBJ1-6
d_call: TRBD1

cdr3_aa: CASSPPSRQGAGELFF
cdr3_nt: TGTGCCAGCTCACCACCAAGTCGACAGGGGGCCGGGGAGCTGTTTTTT
v_call: TRBV18
clone_size: -
j_call: TRBJ2-2
d_call: TRBD1